Listed here is a single T cell receptor beta chain. Antigen unknown. These data belong to a study of blood T cells in healthy people across ages. Study context: Per two T cells, template switching captured roughly one barcoded beta molecule.

With a J-beta primer mix and a sample-barcoded 5' primer, a second PCR ran 7 to 11 cycles. Each cDNA molecule was tagged by a template-switch adaptor with 12 random nucleotides. TCRdb called the 5' RACE reads again in MiXCR, with one record for every CDR3 protein. The table records about 1.6 million distinct CDR3 sequences, roughly 32% of them present only once. Regarding the study as a whole: Unsorted PBMC material precluded a definitive naive versus antigen-experienced comparison. In long-lived donors, naive CD4+ cell counts and diversity exceeded those of aged donors.

CDR3 size: 13 residues. J gave up 9 bases and V 4 bases, and 9 bases lay outside the gene matches. CDR1 is GTSNPN and CDR2 is SVGIG in the germline V gene (reference sequence). The gene calls are TRBV30 and TRBJ1-5; 7 bases agree with TRBD1. This clonotype originated in a woman aged 30 to 39 in good health. Sequenced material: blood. The chain's CDR3 is CAWTGGSGRPQHF. The CDR3 nucleotides are TGTGCCTGGACAGGGGGAAGTGGGCGGCCCCAGCATTTT.